This TCR beta chain was recorded in a study of technical replicates of blood from a handful of donors. TCRdb keeps only in-frame clones here, not all; method: immunoSEQ multiplex PCR. The top ten clones hold 4.5% to 5% of a sample with some 70,000 clones, around 89% of them seen once. The CDR3 runs 14 residues. V was shortened by 1 base and J by 6 bases, with 15 bases between the two germline ends. CDR1 GTSNPN and CDR2 SVGIG come from the germline V gene (reference sequence). The TCR comes from a human donor in good health. Some clones in this sample may be carry-over from other donors' samples. This chain connects TRBV30 to TRBJ1-1; D perhaps matches TRBD1 (5 bases). Material: PBMCs. The CDR3 protein is CAWSAALGGSEAFF. DNA for the CDR3: TGTGCCTGGAGTGCCGCTTTGGGGGGTTCTGAAGCTTTCTTT.